Listed below are T cell receptor beta chains from one sample, sequenced in a study of radiation and T cells in renal cell carcinoma. The table came from immunoSEQ multiplex PCR; TCRdb's copy has only in-frame clones and leaves some out. There are 100,000 to 150,000 clones in the sample; approximately 78% occur only once, and 3% lies in the top ten. Sample: blood, taken from a patient whose treatment included radiotherapy and nephrectomy. The receptors shown here come from a woman between 55 and 75 years old with renal cell carcinoma. The CDR3 runs from the conserved cysteine through the conserved F or W. Fields, in order: D gene, J gene, V gene, clone size, CDR3 DNA, CDR3 protein. D genes are given only for firm matches. Clone size is given for some rows only: seen once, a few or many times, or a class if the clone is expanded.

>-|TRBJ2-1|TRBV19|-
TGTGCCAGTCGAGGGGAGACTCCCTACAATGAGCAGTTCTTC
CASRGETPYNEQFF
>-|TRBJ1-1|TRBV19|-
TGTGCCAGTAGTAGGGAGTGGAACACTGAAGCTTTCTTT
CASSREWNTEAFF
>-|TRBJ1-5|TRBV19|once
TGTGCCAGTAGTACGACGGACCACAATCAGCCCCAGCATTTT
CASSTTDHNQPQHF
>-|TRBJ1-5|TRBV19|few
TGTGCCAGTGCCGGCGTAGGGGTTAGTCAGCCCCAGCATTTT
CASAGVGVSQPQHF
>TRBD1|TRBJ1-3|TRBV5-4|-
TGTGCCAGCAGCTTGGGGGACAGGGGAACGACTGGAAACACCATATATTTT
CASSLGDRGTTGNTIYF
>-|TRBJ1-2|TRBV6-5|-
TGTGCCAGCAGCTCGACTGCCTATGGCTACACCTTC
CASSSTAYGYTF
>-|TRBJ1-4|TRBV6-1|-
TGTGCCAGCAGTGAATATGAAAAACTGTTTTTT
CASSEYEKLFF
>TRBD2|TRBJ2-7|TRBV4-1|-
TGCGCCAGCAGCCCCTCGACTAGCGGCTCCTACGAGCAGTACTTC
CASSPSTSGSYEQYF
>-|TRBJ2-5|TRBV12-5|-
TGTGCTAGTGGAGGGGTGTCGCACAGACAAGAGACCCAGTACTTC
CASGGVSHRQETQYF
>-|TRBJ1-6|TRBV27|-
TGTGCCAGCAGACTAAACACACAGAGAGCTAATTCACCCCTCCACTTT
CASRLNTQRANSPLHF
>TRBD2|TRBJ2-7|TRBV18|-
TGTGCCAGCTCCCGAAGCCTCATTGCGGGAGGCCTCTCCTACGAGCAGTACTTC
CASSRSLIAGGLSYEQYF
>TRBD1|TRBJ1-4|TRBV28|-
TGTGCCAGCAGCGGACAGGGGATGCGTGAAAAACTGTTTTTT
CASSGQGMREKLFF
>TRBD1|TRBJ2-3|TRBV5-1|-
TGCGCCAGCAGCTTGGAGGGACAGGGGGCCACAGATACGCAGTATTTT
CASSLEGQGATDTQYF
>TRBD2|TRBJ2-3|TRBV5-1|-
TGCGCCAGCAGCTTTAACGGGAGGGCCACAGATACGCAGTATTTT
CASSFNGRATDTQYF
>-|TRBJ2-7|TRBV19|-
TGTGCCAGTAGCGGGAGTGTTTACGAGCAGTACTTC
CASSGSVYEQYF
>-|TRBJ1-2|TRBV28|-
TGTGCCAGCAGTTTACAGAGGGCAGGGACACCCCTAAACTATGGCTACACCTTC
CASSLQRAGTPLNYGYTF
>-|TRBJ2-2|TRBV19|-
TGTGCCAGTAGGGCCCGGGGCGGTCAGGCGCACACCGGGGAGCTGTTTTTT
CASRARGGQAHTGELFF
>-|TRBJ2-7|TRBV2|-
TGTGCCAGCAGTGAGTGGGGCGGGTTTCAATACGAGCAGTACTTC
CASSEWGGFQYEQYF
>-|TRBJ1-3|TRBV5-1|few
TGCGCCAGCAGGATCGACAGCAGCTCTGGAAACACCATATATTTT
CASRIDSSSGNTIYF
>-|TRBJ2-1|TRBV25-1|-
TGTGCCAGCAGTGACGAGGGTAAGACCTACAATGAGCAGTTCTTC
CASSDEGKTYNEQFF
>TRBD1|TRBJ2-2|TRBV5-1|-
TGCGCCAGCAGCCTCCGACAGGGTCCCAACACCGGGGAGCTGTTTTTT
CASSLRQGPNTGELFF
>-|TRBJ2-3|TRBV5-8|-
TGTGCCAGCAGCTTGGTTTCCAAACCCTTCACAGATACGCAGTATTTT
CASSLVSKPFTDTQYF
>TRBD1|TRBJ2-7|TRBV5-1|-
TGCGCCAGCAGCGCGGGGACAGGGGAATACGAGCAGTACTTC
CASSAGTGEYEQYF
>TRBD1|TRBJ1-4|TRBV28|-
TGTGCCAGCAGTCTTGGGACAGGGAGAGGGGAAAAACTGTTTTTT
CASSLGTGRGEKLFF
>-|TRBJ1-5|TRBV19|-
TGTGCCAGTAGTATAGAGACGTATCAGCCCCAGCATTTT
CASSIETYQPQHF
>-|TRBJ2-7|TRBV5-1|-
TGCGCCAGCAGGGCAGACGACTCCTACGAGCAGTACTTC
CASRADDSYEQYF
>-|TRBJ1-6|TRBV7-9|-
TGTGCCAGCAGCTCGTTTCTTGGGGATTCACCCCTCCACTTT
CASSSFLGDSPLHF
>-|TRBJ2-2|TRBV9|-
TGTGCCAGCAGCGTAGGGCACAGGGCCGGGGAGCTGTTTTTT
CASSVGHRAGELFF
>-|TRBJ1-1|TRBV5-6|-
TGTGCCAGCAGCTTGGAAACGGGGCGCGAAGCTTTCTTT
CASSLETGREAFF
>-|TRBJ2-7|TRBV28|-
TGTGCCAGCAGTTCCTTTGGACAAGCCTACGAGCAGTACTTC
CASSSFGQAYEQYF
>-|TRBJ2-1|TRBV7-9|-
TGTGCCAGTTCCCAGGAAGCATACAATGAGCAGTTCTTC
CASSQEAYNEQFF
>TRBD2|TRBJ2-7|TRBV5-4|-
TGTGCCAGCAGCCCATCTACTAGCGGGTACGAGCAGTACTTC
CASSPSTSGYEQYF
>-|TRBJ2-3|TRBV28|-
TGTGCCAGCAGTTTAGGATCGTTGGGTGGTACGCAGTATTTT
CASSLGSLGGTQYF
>-|TRBJ2-7|TRBV6-6|-
TGTGCCAGCAGTCGCAGGGGGGGGCCCATCGAGCAGTACTTC
CASSRRGGPIEQYF
>-|TRBJ2-1|TRBV25-1|-
TGTGCCAGCAGTGAATTACGAGGCTTCACTGAGCAGTTCTTC
CASSELRGFTEQFF
>-|TRBJ1-5|TRBV6-1|-
TGTGCCAGCAGTGGGACGGGCAATCAGCCCCAGCATTTT
CASSGTGNQPQHF
>TRBD2|TRBJ2-1|TRBV10-1|once
TGCGCCAGCAGTGGGATCCGACTAGCGGGGTACAATGAGCAGTTCTTC
CASSGIRLAGYNEQFF
>-|TRBJ2-1|TRBV9|-
TGTGCCAGCAGCGCGAGAGGTCCTAATGGGCAGCTCTCCTACAATGAGCAGTTCTTC
CASSARGPNGQLSYNEQFF
>TRBD2|TRBJ2-2|TRBV9|-
TGTGCCAGCAGCGCCTTAGCGGGAGGGGATACCGGGGAGCTGTTTTTT
CASSALAGGDTGELFF
>-|TRBJ1-2|TRBV5-4|-
TGTGCCAGCAGCTTCAAGAGCGGGTCGCAATTGGACTATGGCTACACCTTC
CASSFKSGSQLDYGYTF
>-|TRBJ2-1|TRBV6-1|few
TGTGCCAGCAGTGACGACAGGCTCTCCTACAATGAGCAGTTCTTC
CASSDDRLSYNEQFF
>-|TRBJ2-1|TRBV19|once
TGTGCCAGTAGTACCGCAGCGGGTGAGCAGTTCTTC
CASSTAAGEQFF
>TRBD1|TRBJ2-7|TRBV14|-
TGTGCCAGCAGCCAACTTGACAGGGACCACGAGCAGTACTTC
CASSQLDRDHEQYF
>-|TRBJ1-1|TRBV6-6|-
TGTGCCAGCAGTTACTCTCGATACACTGAAGCTTTCTTT
CASSYSRYTEAFF
>TRBD1|TRBJ2-7|TRBV9|-
TGTGCCAGCAGCCCCGGACAGGGACCAACCTACGAGCAGTACTTC
CASSPGQGPTYEQYF